This is a list of T cell receptor beta chains from one sample in a study of blood T cell repertoires in COVID-19. Measured with immunoSEQ multiplex PCR; TCRdb has only the in-frame clones, and not every one. The sample yields approximately 180,000 clones, about 77% seen once. Sequenced: PBMCs or T cells enriched from blood (not recorded which). Every receptor here comes from a woman between 50 and 59 years old with acute COVID-19. The CDR3 runs from the conserved cysteine through the conserved F or W. A D gene is named only where the DNA matches it firmly. A clone size is listed for some rows: how often the clone was seen (once, few, many), or a class if it is expanded.

d_gene	v_gene	abundance	j_gene	len	CDR3aa	CDR3nt
TRBD1	TRBV5-5	NA	TRBJ2-2	14	CASHRRGPTGELFF	TGTGCCAGCCACCGCAGGGGGCCCACCGGGGAGCTGTTTTTT
NA	TRBV27	NA	TRBJ2-3	13	CASAQRVADTQYF	TGTGCCAGCGCTCAAAGAGTCGCAGATACGCAGTATTTT
TRBD2	TRBV11-1	NA	TRBJ2-1	18	CASSLARLAGGRSNEQFF	TGTGCCAGCAGCTTAGCGCGCCTAGCGGGGGGGCGGAGCAATGAGCAGTTCTTC
NA	TRBV19	NA	TRBJ1-6	14	CASSMGGYRSPLHF	TGTGCCAGTAGTATGGGAGGGTATCGATCACCCCTCCACTTT
NA	TRBV10-1	NA	TRBJ1-2	13	CASSAGTPYGYTF	TGCGCCAGCAGTGCAGGGACACCGTATGGCTACACCTTC
TRBD1	TRBV10-3	NA	TRBJ1-4	14	CAIKGDREAGKLFF	TGTGCCATCAAAGGGGACAGGGAGGCTGGAAAACTGTTTTTT
TRBD1	TRBV3-1/TRBV3-2	NA	TRBJ1-5	18	CASSQGGGGVPFNQPQHF	TGTGCCAGCAGCCAAGGTGGAGGGGGCGTCCCCTTCAATCAGCCCCAGCATTTT
NA	TRBV2	NA	TRBJ1-4	14	CASTIREANEKLFF	TGTGCCAGCACCATTAGGGAGGCTAATGAAAAACTGTTTTTT
NA	TRBV3-1/TRBV3-2	NA	TRBJ1-5	14	CASSRRNSNQPQHF	TGTGCCAGCAGTCGGAGGAATAGCAATCAGCCCCAGCATTTT
TRBD2	TRBV10-3	once	TRBJ2-1	17	CAISESASGGVTNEQFF	TGTGCCATCAGTGAGTCGGCTAGCGGGGGGGTAACCAATGAGCAGTTCTTC
NA	TRBV7-9	NA	TRBJ2-1	14	CASSLAGAYNEQFF	TGTGCCAGCAGCTTAGCAGGGGCCTACAATGAGCAGTTCTTC
NA	TRBV5-1	few	TRBJ2-3	12	CASMTGTDTQYF	TGCGCCAGCATGACGGGGACAGATACGCAGTATTTT
TRBD1	TRBV6-5	NA	TRBJ1-6	13	CASSTRTGLPLHF	TGTGCCAGCAGTACCCGGACAGGGCTACCCCTCCACTTT
NA	TRBV3-1/TRBV3-2	few	TRBJ1-1	13	CASSQEGGWEAFF	TGTGCCAGCAGCCAAGAAGGGGGATGGGAAGCTTTCTTT
NA	TRBV7-8	NA	TRBJ1-6	15	CASSFTVNDNSPLHF	TGTGCCAGCAGCTTCACGGTTAACGATAATTCACCCCTCCACTTT
NA	TRBV4-1	few	TRBJ2-2	14	CASSPQGSTGELFF	TGCGCCAGCAGCCCTCAGGGAAGCACCGGGGAGCTGTTTTTT
NA	TRBV7-2	NA	TRBJ1-2	18	CASGSALTRLAPGYGYTF	TGTGCCAGCGGATCGGCCCTAACACGACTGGCCCCTGGATATGGCTACACCTTC
NA	TRBV2	NA	TRBJ1-1	12	CASSRRDTEAFF	TGTGCCAGCAGCCGCAGGGACACTGAAGCTTTCTTT
NA	TRBV6-5	NA	TRBJ2-2	15	CASSYSGGNTGELFF	TGTGCCAGCAGTTACTCGGGGGGGAACACCGGGGAGCTGTTTTTT
NA	TRBV10-1	NA	TRBJ2-5	13	CASSTGQQETQYF	TGCGCCAGCAGCACCGGACAGCAAGAGACCCAGTACTTC
NA	TRBV3-1/TRBV3-2	NA	TRBJ2-2	13	CASSRQGTGELFF	TGTGCCAGCAGCCGTCAGGGGACGGGGGAGCTGTTTTTT
TRBD2	TRBV28	NA	TRBJ2-5	16	CASSSPGLAEAGTQYF	TGTGCCAGCAGTTCACCCGGACTAGCGGAGGCCGGGACCCAGTACTTC
NA	TRBV28	NA	TRBJ1-2	15	CASSLTGRTNYGYTF	TGTGCCAGCAGTCTAACAGGACGAACGAACTATGGCTACACCTTC
NA	TRBV9	NA	TRBJ2-2	17	CASSPRGGQGGTGELFF	TGTGCCAGCAGCCCCCGGGGGGGGCAGGGGGGCACCGGGGAGCTGTTTTTT
NA	TRBV10-3	once	TRBJ2-2	17	CAISESNTGLGTGELFF	TGTGCCATCAGTGAGTCGAATACGGGACTCGGCACCGGGGAGCTGTTTTTT
NA	TRBV5-4	NA	TRBJ1-1	14	CASSLVGANTEAFF	TGTGCCAGCAGCTTGGTTGGGGCGAACACTGAAGCTTTCTTT
NA	TRBV25-1	NA	TRBJ2-1	12	CASRTGYNEQFF	TGTGCCAGCAGAACCGGGTACAATGAGCAGTTCTTC